This T cell receptor (beta chain) was captured by sequencing in a study of T cells in Graves' hyperthyroidism and ophthalmopathy. Study-level background: Upon initial diagnosis and before any treatment, peripheral blood was collected.

Each 10 ml fresh peripheral blood draw supplied the PBMCs. It was RNA transcripts that yielded the amplified TCR beta CDR3 regions. HTBI primers drove first-round RT-PCR of the TCR CDR3. TCRdb re-derived calls from the multiplex PCR reads in MiXCR, one entry per CDR3 protein. The sample has about half a million distinct CDR3 sequences; less than 25% are singletons. This sequence originates from a woman aged 70-85 years with Graves' ophthalmopathy. The sample comprised blood.

The CDR3 coding sequence is TGTGCCAGCAGTTCACCCTCGGGACAGGGAGGTTCACCCCTCCACTTT. Translated: CASSSPSGQGGSPLHF. This sequence joins TRBV28 and TRBJ1-6; 9 bases match TRBD1. In germline, CDR1 is MDHEN, CDR2 SYDVKM. CDR3 size: 16 residues. V lost 4 bases and J lost 9; bases outside the gene matches: 10. The whole variable domain, remainder taken from reference TRBV28 and TRBJ1-6, is DVKVTQSSRYLVKRTGEKVFLECVQDMDHENMFWYRQDPGLGLRLIYFSYDVKMKEKGDIPEGYSVSREKKERFSLILESASTNQTSMYLCASSSPSGQGGSPLHFGNGTRLTVT.